This T cell receptor beta chain was sequenced for a study of blood T cell repertoires in COVID-19. Study details: The United States, Italy and Spain were the sources of the acute and convalescent COVID-19 samples. The cDNA or gDNA used as material had been derived from T cells, B-cell-depleted T cells, or PBMCs.

This clone came up once. Study processing details: Amplification from reference gene primers served as the basis for estimated nucleated cell counts. Only in-frame clones appear in the TCRdb table, and some are missing; sequencing was by immunoSEQ multiplex PCR. V and J calls and clone size are given by that table; D and trimming were obtained from the DNA. The table lists roughly 89,000 clones, roughly 80% of them singletons. Germline CDR1 SGHVS, CDR2 FNYEAQ. This CDR3 is built from 18 residues. V lost 2 bases, J lost 2 bases, and 14 bases stayed unmatched. This receptor was obtained from a woman of 80 years or more with acute or convalescent COVID-19. The V and J genes are TRBV7-6 and TRBJ2-5, with 7 bases that match TRBD2. Sequencing used peripheral blood. In nucleotides, the CDR3 is TGTGCCAGCAGCTTATCGAACCCGACAGCGGGGAGGCAAGAGACCCAGTACTTC. Amino acids: CASSLSNPTAGRQETQYF.